This T cell receptor beta chain is drawn from a study of tumor T cells in aggressive B-cell lymphoma. Clones were sequenced by immunoSEQ multiplex PCR, and TCRdb holds only the in-frame ones, with some missing. The sample holds approximately 12,000 clones; approximately 89% are singletons and the top ten take about 2.2%. Input material: tumor tissue. This TCR came from an adult with diffuse large B cell lymphoma.

As DNA, the CDR3 is TGTGCCAGCAGAAGACAGGGCCCCAACAATGAGCAGTTCTTC. Translation gives CASRRQGPNNEQFF. The rearrangement links TRBV14 to TRBJ2-1, with 7 bases that match TRBD1. With 6 bases clipped from V and 5 bases from J, the junction kept 7 bases outside the gene matches. The CDR3 is 14 amino acids. Germline V gene lookup returns CDR1 SGHDN and CDR2 FVKESK.